A single sample is the source of the 3 T cell receptor beta chains below, sequenced in a study of cytomegalovirus exposure and HLA in healthy donors. A multiplex PCR was run with 60 Vbeta primers and 13 Jbeta primers. The repertoire was sequenced with immunoSEQ multiplex PCR; TCRdb's copy has only in-frame clones and lacks some. The sample lists over 95,000 clones, over 70% occurring once. The sequencing sample was made of PBMCs. The receptors shown here come from a woman in her 40s in good health and CMV-seropositive.

This rearrangement joins TRBV6-1 to TRBJ2-1; TRBD2 agrees at 13 bases. The length of the CDR3 is 15 residues. The germline CDR1 and CDR2 sequences are MNHNS and SASEGT. V was clipped by 3 bases and J by 12 bases; unmatched bases: 8. CDR3 amino acids: CASSEQTSGGAAQFF. CDR3 coding DNA: TGTGCCAGCAGTGAGCAAACTAGCGGGGGGGCCGCGCAGTTCTTC.

J is TRBJ2-3 and V is TRBV7-9; unclear D gene. The CDR3 covers 12 residues. The V gene's germline CDR1 is SEHNR and CDR2 FQNEAQ (reference sequence). Between the trimmed V and J ends, which lost 3 bases and 6 bases, there was a span of 7 bases. This CDR3 reads CASSFEMDTQYF. The CDR3, as DNA: TGTGCCAGCAGCTTCGAGATGGATACGCAGTATTTT.

The genes are TRBV15 and TRBJ1-5; D unresolved. This CDR3 region has 13 residues. V was clipped by 3 bases and J by 4 bases, with 7 bases between them. Germline V gene data show CDR1 as LNHNV and CDR2 as YYDKDF (reference sequence). In DNA form, the CDR3 reads TGTGCCACCAGCAGTTTCAGAAATCAGCCCCAGCATTTT. Translated, it gives CATSSFRNQPQHF.